What follows are 2 T cell receptor beta chains derived from one specimen sequenced in a study of T cells in Graves' hyperthyroidism and ophthalmopathy. Regions amplified from RNA transcripts were the TCR beta CDR3 regions. The study used the HTBI primer set for a first-round RT-PCR of the TCR CDR3. Using its own MiXCR run on the multiplex PCR reads, TCRdb lists one record per CDR3 protein. The repertoire holds around 340,000 distinct CDR3 sequences, with 15% to 20% as singletons. The source material was blood. Receptors were obtained from a woman aged 40 to 49 with Graves' ophthalmopathy.

The chain is built from TRBV7-3 and TRBJ1-1; D gene unclear. The CDR3 spans 14 residues. Germline V CDR1 and CDR2: SGHTA, FQGTGA. Trimming stripped 6 bases from V and 4 bases from J, with 15 bases between. CDR3 DNA sequence: TGTGCCAGCAGTCCCGGCCAATACGGCACTGAAGCTTTCTTT. Amino acids: CASSPGQYGTEAFF.

Details on this clonotype: Germline is not matched at one junction end, which may reflect a read error. J is TRBJ1-1 and V is TRBV15; D not certain. The germline V gene has CDR1 LNHNV and CDR2 YYDKDF (reference sequence). There are 14 residues in the CDR3. The CDR3 DNA is TGTGCCACCAGCAGAGTGAGGTTGAACACTGAAGCTTACTTT. Its translation: CATSRVRLNTEAYF. Complete variable domain (other parts from reference TRBV15 and TRBJ1-1): DAMVIQNPRYQVTQFGKPVTLSCSQTLNHNVMYWYQQKSSQAPKLLFHYYDKDFNNEADTPDNFQSRRPNTSFCFLDIRSPGLGDTAMYLCATSRVRLNTEAYFGQGTRLTVV.